These T cell receptor beta chains were read from a single sample in a study of blood T cells in healthy people across ages. Via MiXCR, TCRdb re-called the 5' RACE reads, giving one row per CDR3 protein. The top ten hold roughly 10% of the sample, which has under 700,000 distinct CDR3 sequences, around 24% seen once. The data also belong to a second study, concerning T cells of mothers and their children.

Input material: blood. Every receptor here comes from a boy younger than 18 in good health. The CDR3 runs from the conserved cysteine through the conserved F or W. The D gene is left open where the match is weak. Size is stated for part of the rows, as once, few or many counts, or as a class when the clone is expanded.

>TRBD2|-|TRBJ2-5|TRBV20-1
CSAGRDSGITTAQYF
TGCAGTGCTGGTCGAGATAGCGGGATCACCACGGCCCAGTACTTC
>TRBD1|-|TRBJ1-2|TRBV27
CASSPSPGGNYGYTF
TGTGCCAGCAGCCCGTCTCCAGGGGGGAACTATGGCTACACCTTC
>-|-|TRBJ2-1|TRBV12-3/TRBV12-4
CASRLVGGNEQFF
TGTGCCAGCAGGTTAGTTGGAGGGAATGAGCAGTTCTTC
>TRBD1|-|TRBJ2-5|TRBV7-9
CASSYPDRQETQYF
TGTGCCAGCAGCTACCCGGACAGGCAAGAGACCCAGTACTTC
>-|-|TRBJ1-1|TRBV18
CASSPGTNEAFF
TGTGCCAGCTCACCTGGGACTAATGAAGCTTTCTTT
>-|few|TRBJ2-5|TRBV20-1
CSATDRAPGRETQYF
TGCAGTGCTACCGACAGGGCCCCCGGGAGAGAGACCCAGTACTTC
>TRBD2|-|TRBJ2-1|TRBV25-1
CASSELSSGSLSYNEQFF
TGTGCCAGCAGTGAATTAAGTAGCGGGAGTCTCTCCTACAATGAGCAGTTCTTC
>-|-|TRBJ1-2|TRBV18
CASSPGVGGYTF
TGTGCCAGCTCACCAGGTGTCGGCGGCTACACCTTC
>TRBD2|-|TRBJ2-1|TRBV10-3
CAIGSGGESEQFF
TGTGCCATCGGTAGCGGGGGGGAGAGCGAGCAGTTCTTC
>-|few|TRBJ1-4|TRBV2
CASRLGPATNEKLFF
TGTGCCAGCAGGCTTGGTCCTGCAACTAATGAAAAACTGTTTTTT
>-|-|TRBJ1-1|TRBV7-9
CASSRTDSNTEAFF
TGTGCCAGCAGCCGGACAGATTCGAACACTGAAGCTTTCTTT
>-|few|TRBJ2-5|TRBV5-1
CASSISLMETQYF
TGCGCCAGCAGTATATCACTGATGGAGACCCAGTACTTC
>-|-|TRBJ2-2|TRBV7-3
CACSLNPIRGGIGELFF
TGTGCCTGCAGCTTAAACCCGATCCGAGGGGGGATCGGGGAGCTGTTTTTT
>-|-|TRBJ1-1|TRBV7-9
CASSLAPGWPNTEAFF
TGTGCCAGCAGCTTAGCGCCAGGGTGGCCGAACACTGAAGCTTTCTTT
>-|-|TRBJ2-3|TRBV6-6
CASSSPGYSTDTQYF
TGTGCCAGCAGTTCCCCCGGGTATAGCACAGATACGCAGTATTTT
>-|few|TRBJ1-3|TRBV4-3
CASSHRDWVDTIYF
TGCGCCAGCAGCCATAGGGACTGGGTGGACACCATATATTTT
>TRBD1|few|TRBJ1-4|TRBV7-2
CASSRRDSANEKLFF
TGTGCCAGCAGCAGGAGGGACAGTGCGAATGAAAAACTGTTTTTT
>TRBD1|-|TRBJ2-2|TRBV20-1
CSALQGTGELFF
TGCAGTGCGCTACAGGGGACCGGGGAGCTGTTTTTT
>-|few|TRBJ1-3|TRBV2
CASTLAALWNTIYF
TGTGCCAGCACCCTCGCGGCGCTATGGAACACCATATATTTT
>TRBD2|-|TRBJ2-3|TRBV28
CASSLGSRGRSPDTQYF
TGTGCCAGCAGTTTGGGATCGCGCGGGAGGTCCCCAGATACGCAGTATTTT
>-|few|TRBJ2-7|TRBV4-1
CASSQSGLGYEQYF
TGCGCCAGCAGCCAATCCGGGCTGGGGTACGAGCAGTACTTC
>TRBD1|few|TRBJ2-7|TRBV29-1
CSVEGTGGIGYEQYF
TGCAGCGTTGAGGGGACAGGGGGTATAGGCTACGAGCAGTACTTC
>-|few|TRBJ2-3|TRBV28
CASSFRTMSTDTQYF
TGTGCCAGCAGTTTTAGGACAATGAGCACAGATACGCAGTATTTT
>-|-|TRBJ2-3|TRBV5-4
CASSLVPRYPTDTQYF
TGTGCCAGCAGCTTGGTCCCCCGGTACCCCACAGATACGCAGTATTTT
>-|-|TRBJ2-5|TRBV28
CASNRDTGGQGKVTQYF
TGTGCCAGCAACCGAGATACCGGAGGGCAGGGAAAGGTGACCCAGTACTTC
>-|-|TRBJ1-4|TRBV7-2
CASSSGPGEKLFF
TGTGCCAGCAGCTCCGGGCCTGGGGAAAAACTGTTTTTT
>-|few|TRBJ2-1|TRBV6-2/TRBV6-3
CASSYVGLINEQFF
TGTGCCAGCAGTTATGTGGGTTTGATCAATGAGCAGTTCTTC
>TRBD1|few|TRBJ2-7|TRBV4-1
CASSQDLRDRSSYEQYF
TGCGCCAGCAGCCAAGATCTAAGGGACAGGAGCTCCTACGAGCAGTACTTC
>-|-|TRBJ2-5|TRBV9
CASSDAAVYQETQYF
TGTGCCAGCAGCGATGCGGCCGTATACCAAGAGACCCAGTACTTC
>TRBD2|many|TRBJ2-7|TRBV20-1
CSAQQLAGALYEQYF
TGCAGTGCCCAACAACTAGCGGGAGCTCTCTACGAGCAGTACTTC
>TRBD2|-|TRBJ2-3|TRBV5-5
CASSLERGLYTDTQYF
TGTGCCAGCAGCCTCGAGCGGGGACTATACACAGATACGCAGTATTTT
>-|-|TRBJ1-2|TRBV3-1
CASRSPGQGIYGYTF
TGTGCCAGCAGGTCACCGGGACAAGGGATCTATGGCTACACCTTC
>-|few|TRBJ1-6|TRBV3-1
CASSQEPTAHNSPLHF
TGTGCCAGCAGCCAAGAGCCGACAGCTCATAATTCACCCCTCCACTTT
>-|-|TRBJ1-3|TRBV5-1
CASSLGQKEGNTIYF
TGCGCCAGCAGCTTGGGACAGAAAGAAGGAAACACCATATATTTT
>-|-|TRBJ1-3|TRBV28
CATGRENTIYF
TGTGCCACCGGACGTGAAAACACCATATATTTT
>TRBD1|few|TRBJ2-1|TRBV7-8
CASSSRQGSHNEQFF
TGTGCCAGCAGCAGCAGACAGGGGTCTCACAATGAGCAGTTCTTC
>-|few|TRBJ2-5|TRBV27
CASSLTFVRSQGTQYF
TGTGCCAGCAGTTTAACTTTTGTTCGGAGTCAAGGGACCCAGTACTTC
>TRBD1|-|TRBJ1-2|TRBV28
CASSLHGTGYGYTF
TGTGCCAGCAGTTTGCACGGGACAGGCTATGGCTACACCTTC
>TRBD1|few|TRBJ2-5|TRBV5-1
CASSWGQGEETQYF
TGCGCCAGCAGCTGGGGACAGGGTGAGGAGACCCAGTACTTC
>TRBD2|-|TRBJ2-7|TRBV29-1
CSALLAGSYEQYF
TGCAGCGCCCTGCTAGCGGGGTCCTACGAGCAGTACTTC
>TRBD1|few|TRBJ1-1|TRBV18
CASSRSGTGVEAFF
TGTGCCAGCTCGCGCTCCGGGACAGGGGTTGAAGCTTTCTTT
>-|-|TRBJ1-1|TRBV20-1
CSAHDRDLINTEAFF
TGCAGTGCACACGACAGAGACCTTATCAACACTGAAGCTTTCTTT